Listed here is a single T cell receptor (beta chain). The sample is drawn from a study of blood T cell repertoires in COVID-19. Produced via immunoSEQ multiplex PCR; TCRdb's table is partial and in-frame only. Here the sample spans 140,000 to 150,000 clones, about nine tenths being singletons. The sequenced sample was peripheral blood. The receptor was isolated from a human donor with COVID-19, enrolled during active disease. The donor label of this sample is uncertain.

CDR3 DNA: TGTGCCAGCAGTCGAGGTTCCTTTGGCTACACCTTC. This codes for CASSRGSFGYTF. The chain has TRBV12-3 or TRBV12-4 and TRBJ1-2; D is unresolved. This CDR3 has 12 residues. Trimming took off 5 bases at V and 7 bases at J, with 11 bases between the two ends.